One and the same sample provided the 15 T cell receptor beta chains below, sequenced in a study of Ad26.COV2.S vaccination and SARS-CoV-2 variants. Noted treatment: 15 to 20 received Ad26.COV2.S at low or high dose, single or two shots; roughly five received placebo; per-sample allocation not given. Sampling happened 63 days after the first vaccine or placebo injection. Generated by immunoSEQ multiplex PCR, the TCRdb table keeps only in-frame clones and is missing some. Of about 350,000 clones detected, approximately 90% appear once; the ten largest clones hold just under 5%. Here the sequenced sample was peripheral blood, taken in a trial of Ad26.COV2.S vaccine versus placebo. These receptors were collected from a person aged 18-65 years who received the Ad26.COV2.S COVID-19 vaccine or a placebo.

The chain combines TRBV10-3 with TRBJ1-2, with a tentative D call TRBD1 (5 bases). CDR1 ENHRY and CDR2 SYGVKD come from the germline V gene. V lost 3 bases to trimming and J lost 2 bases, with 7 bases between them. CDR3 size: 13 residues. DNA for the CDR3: TGTGCCATCAGTGAAGGGGTAAACTATGGCTACACCTTC. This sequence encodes CAISEGVNYGYTF.

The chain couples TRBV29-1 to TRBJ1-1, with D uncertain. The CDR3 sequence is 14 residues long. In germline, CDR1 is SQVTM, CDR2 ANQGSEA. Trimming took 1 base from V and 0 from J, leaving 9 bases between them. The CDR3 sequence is CSVEAGYMNTEAFF. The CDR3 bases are TGCAGCGTTGAAGCAGGCTACATGAACACTGAAGCTTTCTTT.

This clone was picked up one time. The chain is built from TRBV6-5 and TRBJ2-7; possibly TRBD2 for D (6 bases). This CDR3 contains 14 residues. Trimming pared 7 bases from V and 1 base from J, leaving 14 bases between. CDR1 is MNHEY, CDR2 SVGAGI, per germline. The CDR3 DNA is TGTGCCAGCAACCGGGACTTACTTTCCTACGAGCAGTACTTC. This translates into CASNRDLLSYEQYF.

The chain's CDR3 is CSASRQQETQYF. CDR3 DNA: TGCAGTGCTAGTAGGCAGCAAGAGACCCAGTACTTC. The V call is TRBV20-1, the J call TRBJ2-5; D gene unclear. Germline CDR1 reads DFQATT; CDR2 reads SNEGSKA (reference sequence). This CDR3 spans 12 amino acids. V lost 3 bases to trimming and J lost 2 bases, with 7 bases between them.

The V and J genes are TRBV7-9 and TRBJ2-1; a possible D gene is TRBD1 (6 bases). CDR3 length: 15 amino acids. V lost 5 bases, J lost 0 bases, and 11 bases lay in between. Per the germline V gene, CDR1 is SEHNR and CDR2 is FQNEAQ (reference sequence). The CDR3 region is CASSGNRDSYNEQFF. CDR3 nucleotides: TGTGCCAGCAGCGGTAACAGGGACTCCTACAATGAGCAGTTCTTC.

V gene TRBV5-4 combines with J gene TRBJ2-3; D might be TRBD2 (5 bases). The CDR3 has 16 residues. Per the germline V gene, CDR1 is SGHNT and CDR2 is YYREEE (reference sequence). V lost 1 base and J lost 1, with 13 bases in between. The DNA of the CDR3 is TGTGCCAGCAGCTTGATTAGCCTAGCCGGCACAGATACGCAGTATTTT. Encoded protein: CASSLISLAGTDTQYF.

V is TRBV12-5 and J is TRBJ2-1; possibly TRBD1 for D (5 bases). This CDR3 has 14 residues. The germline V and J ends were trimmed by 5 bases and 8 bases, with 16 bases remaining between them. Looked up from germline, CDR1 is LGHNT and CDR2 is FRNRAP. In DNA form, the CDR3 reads TGTGCTAGTGGTCGGAGCCAGGGTTGGGATGAGCAGTTCTTC. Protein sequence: CASGRSQGWDEQFF.

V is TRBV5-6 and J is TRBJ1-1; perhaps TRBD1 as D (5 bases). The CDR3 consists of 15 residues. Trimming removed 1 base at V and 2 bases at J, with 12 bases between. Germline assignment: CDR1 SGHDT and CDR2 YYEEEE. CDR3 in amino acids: CASSLSDQGNTEAFF. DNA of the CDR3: TGTGCCAGCAGCTTGAGTGATCAGGGTAACACTGAAGCTTTCTTT.

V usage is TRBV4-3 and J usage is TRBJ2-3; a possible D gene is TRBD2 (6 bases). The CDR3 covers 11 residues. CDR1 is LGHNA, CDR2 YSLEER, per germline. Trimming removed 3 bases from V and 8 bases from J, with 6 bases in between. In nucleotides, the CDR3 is TGCGCCAGCAGCCACGGGGGTACGCAGTATTTT. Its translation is CASSHGGTQYF.

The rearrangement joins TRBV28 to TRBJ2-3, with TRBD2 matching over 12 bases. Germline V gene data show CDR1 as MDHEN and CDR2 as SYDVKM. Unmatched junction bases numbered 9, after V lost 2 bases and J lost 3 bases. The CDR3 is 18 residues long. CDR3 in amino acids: CASSLRPSGRARTDTQYF. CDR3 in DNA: TGTGCCAGCAGTTTACGACCTAGCGGGAGGGCCAGGACAGATACGCAGTATTTT. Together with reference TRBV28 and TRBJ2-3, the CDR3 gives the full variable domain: DVKVTQSSRYLVKRTGEKVFLECVQDMDHENMFWYRQDPGLGLRLIYFSYDVKMKEKGDIPEGYSVSREKKERFSLILESASTNQTSMYLCASSLRPSGRARTDTQYFGPGTRLTVL.

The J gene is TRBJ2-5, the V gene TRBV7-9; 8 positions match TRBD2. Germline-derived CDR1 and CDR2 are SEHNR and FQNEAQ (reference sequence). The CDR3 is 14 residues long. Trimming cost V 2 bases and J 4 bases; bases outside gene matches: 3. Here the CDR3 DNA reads TGTGCCAGCAGCTTAACGGGGGGGATAGAGACCCAGTACTTC. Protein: CASSLTGGIETQYF.

The CDR3 sequence is CAISEGQGEGNEQFF. Here the CDR3 DNA reads TGTGCCATCAGTGAAGGACAGGGGGAAGGCAATGAGCAGTTCTTC. The V gene is TRBV10-3, the J gene TRBJ2-1; 10 nucleotides align to TRBD1. The ends lost 3 bases at V and 6 bases at J; junction bases unmatched: 5. This CDR3 has 15 amino acids. Germline assignment: CDR1 ENHRY and CDR2 SYGVKD.

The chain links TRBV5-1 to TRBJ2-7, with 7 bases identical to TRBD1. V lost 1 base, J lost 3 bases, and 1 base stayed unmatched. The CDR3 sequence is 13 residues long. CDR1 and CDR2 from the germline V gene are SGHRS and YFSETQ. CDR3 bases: TGCGCCAGCAGCTTGCCAGGGGGCTACGAGCAGTACTTC. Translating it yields CASSLPGGYEQYF.

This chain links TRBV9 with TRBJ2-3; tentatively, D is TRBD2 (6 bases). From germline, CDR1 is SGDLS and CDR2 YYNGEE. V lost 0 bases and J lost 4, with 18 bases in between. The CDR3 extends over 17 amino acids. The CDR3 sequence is CASSVGVRREESDTQYF. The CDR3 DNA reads TGTGCCAGCAGCGTAGGGGTTCGCAGGGAGGAATCAGATACGCAGTATTTT.

CDR3 loop: CASSLGQGRGELFF. CDR3 bases: TGTGCCAGCAGCTTAGGACAGGGGCGCGGGGAGCTGTTTTTT. The chain links TRBV7-8 to TRBJ2-2; 8 bases map to TRBD1. V shed 1 base and J 7 bases; nucleotides not matched to a gene: 2. There are 14 residues in the CDR3. Germline V CDR1 and CDR2: SGHVS, FQNEAQ.